What follows describes a single T cell receptor beta chain. Its antigen remains undetermined. There are no base qualities to consult, and no much larger clone falls within one base. The data derive from a study of T cell responses to AZD1222 COVID-19 vaccine (dated by TCRdb to the early 2020s). Concerning the study at large: TCR sequencing covered 233 trial participants: some 210 given two doses of AZD1222 and 26 given two doses of MenACWY control vaccine. Enrollment into the trials was organized by age into subgroups of 18-55, 56-69 and 70-plus years, and those subgroups contained approximately 160, 26 and 62 TCR-sequenced participants, respectively.

The CDR3 regions of human TCRbeta chains were analyzed by immunosequencing. Processing in the source paper ran as follows. Repertoire TCRs were matched against a reference library of SARS-CoV-2-specific TCRs generated with the MIRA antigen-specificity platform. Breadth was defined as the fraction of unique TCRs that were SARS-CoV-2-associated, and depth was defined as the fraction of total T cells that were SARS-CoV-2-associated. Using the MIRA data, each spike-specific TCR was assigned both to the spike region to which the TCR was reactive and to a CD4 or CD8 class. Log10-transformed breadth and depth values were compared by one-way ANOVA with Sidak's multiple comparisons tests. TCRdb carries this immuneACCESS record with in-frame sequences only. Its versions omit some clonotypes, under half of them owing to an unresolved V gene in the studies checked, with the rest unexplained. The V and J calls and clone size are taken from that table; D and trimming were inferred from the DNA. For this sample the table gives about 86,000 clones, of which roughly 90% were detected only once. Jointly, the top ten make up approximately 5% of the sample.

Here V drops 6 bases and J drops 7 bases, and the junction holds 13 bases not matched to any gene. Based on the germline V gene, the CDR1 and CDR2 sequences are MDHEN and SYDVKM. From cysteine to phenylalanine, the CDR3 is 15 amino acids long. This entry keeps only the CDR3 DNA: 45 bases, framed from base 1. Broader findings and caveats from the paper: Conclusions about previously exposed vaccinees are limited because only six or seven AZD1222 recipients were SARS-CoV-2 seropositive at baseline. Vaccine-associated CD4 TCRs spanned the whole spike protein, with dominant responses in regions 160-218 and 743-854. Because no day 14 peak-response samples were available, the repertoires could be characterized only after the peak T cell response. Spike-specific TCR breadth and depth rose significantly after two AZD1222 doses compared with day 0 and with MenACWY recipients. Nearly half of unique spike-specific TCRs reportedly recognized epitopes outside regions mutated in the B.1.351 and B.1.1.7 variants. In the small 56-69-year group, the increase in depth fell short of significance, most likely because of low power. Participants were mostly white British and included more females than males, and it was suggested by the authors that clonal diversity may have been underestimated.

The time point label of this sample denotes: about 28 days (+/-7) after the second vaccine dose. AZD1222 recipients with second doses at about 4 weeks or about 12 weeks were pooled, because spike-specific TCR depth and breadth did not differ between schedules. Vaccinee samples were obtained from the UK trials COV001 and COV002, which included a single-blind randomized controlled phase 2/3 trial of AZD1222 (ChAdOx1 nCoV-19) in healthy adults. Trial participant PBMC samples were collected at day 0 and day 28 after the second dose for TCRbeta chain sequencing. The receptor chain draws on TRBV28 and TRBJ2-5; a stretch of 8 junction bases matches TRBD1. Sequencing was performed on peripheral blood, taken 28 days after the second AZD1222 dose. The TCR was taken from an adult who received the AZD1222 COVID-19 vaccine. The nucleotide sequence is TGTGCCAGCAGAACCGGACAGGGTAATATAGCGACCCAGTACTTC. Translated, this is CASRTGQGNIATQYF.